This T cell receptor (beta chain) was sequenced during a study of human T cells and chemical hapten exposure. Unfractionated whole blood was the source from which total RNA was extracted. This clonotype was observed many times. In the library, unique molecular identifiers were attached to individual cDNA molecules. As handled by the study authors: The median was about 96,000 TCRs per sample, ranging roughly 23,224 to 750,000. TCRdb called the 5' RACE reads again in MiXCR, with one record for every CDR3 protein. TCRdb's processing, not the study's, gives the V and J calls here. Among about 80,000 distinct CDR3 sequences listed, roughly 8.4% were seen once. This TCR was recovered from a male donor in good health.

In nucleotides, the CDR3 is TGTGCCGCCCGGGCCGGTTGGGAGCAGTACTTC. Its translation: CAARAGWEQYF. V is TRBV6-5 and J is TRBJ2-7; D gene ambiguous. The CDR3 spans 11 residues. Trimming removed 11 bases at V and 7 bases at J, with 15 bases between. The germline V gene has CDR1 MNHEY and CDR2 SVGAGI.